Given below is one T cell receptor beta chain in context. Germline values: CDR1 SGHRS, CDR2 YFSETQ. Trimming pared 1 base from V and 2 bases from J, leaving 8 bases between. CDR3 length equals 14 residues. Sequencing used immunoSEQ multiplex PCR; TCRdb keeps in-frame clones, though not all of them. Seen here are approximately 92,000 clones, 80% observed once, and the top ten hold 7.5%. This record belongs to a study of a mutant IDH1 vaccine in newly diagnosed glioma. Time point: baseline, week 1 (first vaccination visit). The treatment: pre-vaccination baseline after standard-of-care therapy. The receptor's source is a man aged 40-50 years with glioma. This chain uses TRBV5-1 with TRBJ2-3; the D is unclear. The sample was PBMCs, taken from a glioma patient treated with radiotherapy, temozolomide or both. The DNA for the CDR3 is TGCGCCAGCAGCTTGTTCCAGGTCACAGATACGCAGTATTTT. This codes for CASSLFQVTDTQYF.